This T cell receptor (beta chain) emerged from a study of graft-versus-host responses after intestinal transplantation. Study-wide background: Multivisceral, liver-intestinal, or isolated intestinal transplants were received by the recipients. Tacrolimus and steroids were given for 3 to 4 years to all recipients after anti-thymocyte globulin induction.

Sequencing was performed with immunoSEQ multiplex PCR; in TCRdb, only in-frame clones are kept and a portion is missing. The sample carries tens of thousands of clones, about 94% recorded once. This CDR3 has 16 amino acids. Germline V gene data show CDR1 as SGHTA and CDR2 as FQGNSA. Trimming cost V 3 bases and J 7 bases; bases outside gene matches: 9. Overall study findings and caveats: Graft-donor T cell macrochimerism coincided with high graft-versus-host to host-versus-graft clonal ratios in allografts. Recipient marrow showed GvH clones, some seen first in ileum or blood.

A remark on this clone: Its antigen is as yet unknown.

The sequence derives from a human donor who was the organ donor for an intestinal transplant. The chain employs TRBV7-2 and TRBJ1-6; 7 bases match TRBD1. The sample consisted of unstimulated CD4+ T cells sorted from spleen or lymph node cells, taken before transplant. The CDR3 spells CASSFATTGRNSPLHF. DNA for the CDR3: TGTGCCAGCAGCTTTGCCACGACAGGGAGGAATTCACCCCTCCACTTT. Filled out from reference TRBV7-2 and TRBJ1-6, the complete variable domain reads GAGVSQSPSNKVTEKGKDVELRCDPISGHTALYWYRQSLGQGLEFLIYFQGNSAPDKSGLPSDRFSAERTGGSVSTLTIQRTQQEDSAVYLCASSFATTGRNSPLHFGNGTRLTVT.